One T cell receptor (beta chain) is described in this entry. V was pared by 0 bases and J by 4 bases, with 5 bases of the junction left unmatched. There are 16 residues in the CDR3. Germline assignment: CDR1 MNHEY and CDR2 SMNVEV (reference sequence). Researchers sorted participants into cohorts using their self-reported clinical history. The sample originates from a study of blood T cell repertoires in COVID-19. Study-wide context: Acute-phase and convalescent COVID-19 samples originated in the United States, Italy and Spain. T cells, B-cell-depleted T cells, or PBMCs provided the cDNA or gDNA that served as material.

Assay used: immunoSEQ multiplex PCR; TCRdb lists only in-frame clones, some missing. The sample carries 150,000 to 200,000 clones, about 88% recorded once. This chain joins TRBV27 and TRBJ2-7; TRBD2 agrees at 11 bases. This sequence was found in a woman between 45 and 60 years old who had recovered from COVID-19. The material sequenced was PBMCs or T cells enriched from blood (not recorded which). The DNA for the CDR3 is TGTGCCAGCAGTTTATCGTTGGCTAGCGGGAGGTACGAGCAGTACTTC. This sequence encodes CASSLSLASGRYEQYF.